This is a list of T cell receptor beta chains from one sample in a study of blood T cells in healthy people across ages. TCRdb analysed the 5' RACE reads with MiXCR anew, one entry per CDR3 protein. The data contain approximately 880,000 distinct CDR3 sequences, around 48% of them singletons. The sequencing sample was made of blood. The receptors were sampled from a man aged 30-40 years in good health. The CDR3 runs from the conserved cysteine through the conserved F or W. A D gene is named only where the DNA matches it firmly. Size values are once, few and many counts, or a class for expanded clones, and some rows have none.

-	-	TRBV4-3	TRBJ2-1	TGCGCCAGCAGCCAAAGCGTCCCGGCTGGTGAAACAAACAATGAGCAGTTCTTC	CASSQSVPAGETNNEQFF
-	-	TRBV2	TRBJ1-5	TGTGCCAGCAGTGAGGAGAAGTCGAATCAGCCCCAGCATTTT	CASSEEKSNQPQHF
-	-	TRBV4-2	TRBJ2-7	TGTGCCAGCAGCCAAGCCTCGGGTCCGGGATCCTACGAGCAGTACTTC	CASSQASGPGSYEQYF
-	few	TRBV5-6	TRBJ2-2	TGTGCCAGCAGCTTGCCCGGGGAGCTGTTTTTT	CASSLPGELFF
-	-	TRBV30	TRBJ1-1	TGTGCCTGGAGTGTACAGATGAACACTGAAGCTTTCTTT	CAWSVQMNTEAFF
TRBD1	few	TRBV28	TRBJ2-5	TGTGCCAGCAGTTCCCCGGGACAGGGATGGAATGAGCAGTACTTC	CASSSPGQGWNEQYF
TRBD2	-	TRBV28	TRBJ2-1	TGTGCCAGCAGTTCGTTTGGAGCGGGGGGCTTCAATGAGCAGTTCTTC	CASSSFGAGGFNEQFF
-	-	TRBV27	TRBJ1-1	TGTGCCAGCAGTTGGACAGCGGGATATGAAGCTTTCTTT	CASSWTAGYEAFF
-	-	TRBV6-2/TRBV6-3	TRBJ2-7	TGTGCCAGCAGTTACTTCCCCTCCTACGAGCAGTACTTC	CASSYFPSYEQYF
-	-	TRBV12-3/TRBV12-4	TRBJ1-2	TGTGCCAGCACTCGGACAGTTCCAAATGGCTACGCCTTC	CASTRTVPNGYAF
TRBD1	-	TRBV5-6	TRBJ2-4	TGTGCCAGCAGCGGCATGGGACAGGGAAAAAACATTCAGTACTTC	CASSGMGQGKNIQYF
TRBD1	-	TRBV3-1	TRBJ2-5	TGTGCCAGCAGCCTCAGGGGGAGCGAGACCCAGTACTTC	CASSLRGSETQYF
TRBD2	-	TRBV7-3	TRBJ2-3	TGTGCCAGCAGCTTAAATAGCGGGAGGCTTCCAGATACGCAGTATTTT	CASSLNSGRLPDTQYF
TRBD1	-	TRBV28	TRBJ1-1	TGTGCCAGCAGTTCCGAGGACAGGGGAGGCCTAGGGACTGAAGCTTTCTTT	CASSSEDRGGLGTEAFF
TRBD2	-	TRBV4-1	TRBJ2-3	TGCGCCAGCAGCCAAGGTTCTAGCGGGGGGGCCGTACCGTATTTT	CASSQGSSGGAVPYF
-	-	TRBV4-2	TRBJ2-3	TGTGCCAGCAGCCAAGATTTGGAGCGGACTACAGATATGCAGTATTTT	CASSQDLERTTDMQYF
-	-	TRBV7-9	TRBJ2-1	TGTGCCAGCAACCGACGGACTAATTACAATGAGCAGTTCTTC	CASNRRTNYNEQFF
-	few	TRBV5-6	TRBJ2-5	TGTGCCAGCAGCTTGAATGGTGCCCAGTACTTC	CASSLNGAQYF
-	-	TRBV20-1	TRBJ1-1	TGCAGTGCTACGCGAGACAGGACGTCCGAAGCTTTCTTT	CSATRDRTSEAFF
TRBD2	-	TRBV28	TRBJ2-1	TGTGCCAGCAGTTTGGGCGGGGGGAAAGATGAGCTGTTCTTC	CASSLGGGKDELFF
TRBD2	few	TRBV20-1	TRBJ2-1	TGCAGTGCTAGAGACGGGACTAGCGGGGGGGATGAGCAGTTCTTC	CSARDGTSGGDEQFF
-	-	TRBV6-1	TRBJ2-7	TGTGCCAGCAGTGAAGGGGAACTTTACGAGCAGTACTTC	CASSEGELYEQYF
TRBD1	few	TRBV5-6	TRBJ1-2	TGTGCCAGCAGCCCGGGACAGCGGGGCTATGGCTACACCTTC	CASSPGQRGYGYTF
-	few	TRBV11-2	TRBJ2-1	TGTGCCAGCAGCTTCCCAGGCTACAATGAGCAGTTCTTC	CASSFPGYNEQFF
-	-	TRBV5-1	TRBJ2-5	TGCGCCAGCAGCCCATTCGGGGGAAAACAAGAGACCCAGTACTTC	CASSPFGGKQETQYF
TRBD1	-	TRBV5-1	TRBJ1-2	TGCGCCAGCAGCCCGCTAGGACAGGGGAGAAGCTATGGCTACACCTTC	CASSPLGQGRSYGYTF
-	few	TRBV6-1	TRBJ2-3	TGTGCCAGCAGTGAAGGCCGAGTAGATACGCAGTATTTT	CASSEGRVDTQYF
-	-	TRBV12-3/TRBV12-4	TRBJ2-7	TGTGCCAGCAGCCCATCACCGGACTCGACTTACGAGCAGTACTTC	CASSPSPDSTYEQYF
-	-	TRBV6-2/TRBV6-3	TRBJ1-5	TGTGCCAGCCCTCAGGACAGCCAAATAATGTATAGCAATCAGCCCCAGCATTTT	CASPQDSQIMYSNQPQHF
TRBD1	few	TRBV4-3	TRBJ2-7	TGCGCCAGCAGCCGCACTAGGGACAGGGGGTCCTACGAGCAGTACTTC	CASSRTRDRGSYEQYF
TRBD2	few	TRBV7-3	TRBJ2-1	TGTGCCAGCAGCTTGACTAGCGGGGGGCATTACAATGAGCAGTTCTTC	CASSLTSGGHYNEQFF
-	few	TRBV7-9	TRBJ2-4	TGTGCCAGCAGCTTATCAGTAGCCAAAAACATTCAGTACTTC	CASSLSVAKNIQYF
-	-	TRBV9	TRBJ2-1	TGTGCCAGCAGCGTGGGGACCATCAATGAGCAGTTCTTC	CASSVGTINEQFF
-	-	TRBV4-1	TRBJ1-2	TGCGCCAGCAGCCCAGTGGGAGCCGACCTCTATGGCTACACCTTC	CASSPVGADLYGYTF
-	-	TRBV7-3	TRBJ2-1	TGTGCCAGCAGCCCAAATCGCCAGAGCTCCTACAATGAGCAGTTCTTC	CASSPNRQSSYNEQFF
TRBD1	few	TRBV4-1	TRBJ1-2	TGCGCCAGCAGCCAAGCCGGCAGGGGGTGGCTGGATGGCTACACCTTC	CASSQAGRGWLDGYTF
TRBD1	-	TRBV6-5	TRBJ2-7	TGTGCCAGCAGTTACCACGGACAGGGAGACGAGCAGTACTTC	CASSYHGQGDEQYF
-	-	TRBV3-1	TRBJ2-4	TGTGCCAGCAGCCAAGCTAGGGCAGGTCTAGCCAAAAACATTCAGTACTTC	CASSQARAGLAKNIQYF
TRBD2	few	TRBV12-5	TRBJ2-1	TGTGCTAGTGGTTTGCGAATAGCGGGGGGGGAGCAGTTCTTC	CASGLRIAGGEQFF
TRBD1	-	TRBV6-5	TRBJ2-5	TGTGCCAGCAGTTACAAACTTGCGGACAGGGGCTTCCAAGAGACCCAGTACTTC	CASSYKLADRGFQETQYF
-	-	TRBV6-5	TRBJ1-2	TGTGCCAGCAGTTATGATTGGACAGAGGGGAACTATGGCTACACCTTC	CASSYDWTEGNYGYTF
-	few	TRBV6-2/TRBV6-3	TRBJ2-7	TGTGCCAGCAGTTTCGAGCTAGGAGGCGAGCAGTACTTC	CASSFELGGEQYF
-	few	TRBV4-1	TRBJ2-5	TGCGCCAGCAGCCAAGAAAACCAAGAGACCCAGTACTTC	CASSQENQETQYF
TRBD1	few	TRBV27	TRBJ1-2	TGTGCCAGCAGTTTATATAGACAGGGCTCTAACTATGGCTACACCTTC	CASSLYRQGSNYGYTF
TRBD1	many	TRBV5-1	TRBJ1-5	TGCGCCAGCAGCTTGGACAGGGGGGGTCAGCCCCAGCATTTT	CASSLDRGGQPQHF
-	-	TRBV5-1	TRBJ1-1	TGCGCCAGCAGCTTGGGAGGGTATGGCGCTGAAGCTTTCTTT	CASSLGGYGAEAFF
TRBD2	-	TRBV4-1	TRBJ2-1	TGCGCCAGCAGCCCCGGGGGGGAGGGGAATGAGCAGTTCTTC	CASSPGGEGNEQFF
TRBD1	few	TRBV5-1	TRBJ2-3	TGTGCCAGCAGTTCCCGACAGGGTAGCACAGATACGCAGTATTTT	CASSSRQGSTDTQYF
TRBD2	few	TRBV20-1	TRBJ2-1	TGCAGTGCTGTTCCGGGACTAGCGTACAATGAGCAGTTCTTC	CSAVPGLAYNEQFF
-	-	TRBV11-1	TRBJ2-1	TGTGCCAGCAGCTTAGCGTCTAGCGCGGGAAATGAGCAGTTCTTC	CASSLASSAGNEQFF
TRBD1	-	TRBV12-3/TRBV12-4	TRBJ1-5	TGTGCCAGCAGGGGACAGGCCAATCAGCCCCAGCATTTT	CASRGQANQPQHF
-	-	TRBV9	TRBJ2-7	TGTGCCAGCAGCGTAGGCTACCGCTCCTACGAGCAGTACTTC	CASSVGYRSYEQYF